This TCR beta chain stems from a study of cytomegalovirus exposure and HLA in healthy donors. With 3 bases removed from V and 1 base from J, the gap between germline ends came to 6 bases. The CDR3 totals 12 residues. The V gene's germline CDR1 is SQVTM and CDR2 ANQGSEA. Whole-study results and caveats: The Asian-associated ancestry cluster reportedly had fewer N-insertions than the approximately 670-donor mean in a later analysis. The study had only CMV serostatus as immune exposure information. Further analysis was carried out later, and it showed several of the most significant clusters appearing linked to common viral pathogens. Cytomegalovirus association was assigned to approximately 160 TCR beta chains.

This clone was seen a handful of times. Its target is not known. This sample also contains other DNA sequences that code for the same CDR3. The PCR made use of 60 Vbeta and 13 Jbeta primers. Data came from immunoSEQ multiplex PCR; TCRdb stores just in-frame clones and leaves some out. The table has 110,000 to 150,000 clones, around three quarters seen once. Sequencing input: PBMCs. This chain joins TRBV29-1 and TRBJ1-1; D is perhaps TRBD1 (5 bases). This TCR was sampled from a woman aged 18-29 years in good health and CMV-seropositive. CDR3 sequence reads: CSVDRGNTEAFF. The CDR3 DNA reads as TGCAGCGTTGATAGGGGGAACACTGAAGCTTTCTTT.